This T cell receptor beta chain appears in the sequencing data of a study of shared clonotypes between healthy human individuals. Study summary: The study used three CD4 naive, three CD4 memory, two CD8 naive and one CD8 memory plate per donor. Study-wide results and limits: Clonotypes shared by all four donors outscored non-shared clonotypes in generation probability. In several donors, around 4.8% of naive CD4 clonotypes appeared in common.

To note about this clone: Its antigen is undetermined.

Clones were sequenced by immunoSEQ multiplex PCR, and TCRdb holds only the in-frame ones, with some missing. The sample has fewer than 1.6 million clones, 98% to 99% seen once. CDR3 length: 20 residues. Germline trimming cut 4 bases from V and 12 bases from J; bases unmatched to any gene: 28. Germline values: CDR1 SGHRS, CDR2 YFSETQ. This receptor was obtained from a man younger than 40 in good health. This chain connects TRBV5-1 to TRBJ2-1, with 10 bases that match TRBD2. The sequenced sample consisted of naive CD4+ T cells sorted from blood. This sample's subset: CD45RA+ positively selected. CDR3 sequence: CASSLHDPSRPRTSGGTQFF. The CDR3 coding sequence is TGCGCCAGCAGCCTGCATGACCCCTCCAGGCCGCGGACTAGCGGAGGGACGCAGTTCTTC.